The source of this T cell receptor beta chain is a study of CXCR3-negative and CXCR3-positive naive CD8 T cells. Study-wide results and caveats: In CXCR3-positive naive cells, the TRB CDR3s were more hydrophobic than in CXCR3-negative naive cells.

The CDR3 consists of 16 residues. The germline V gene has CDR1 SGHNT and CDR2 YYREEE (reference sequence). Carrying UMI labels, the TRB cDNA libraries were prepared through 5' RACE. TCRdb reanalyzed the 5' RACE reads, giving one entry per CDR3 protein sequence and no DNA. The sample holds more than 80,000 distinct CDR3 sequences. Of note for this clonotype: Its specificity is not known.

The receptor was isolated from a human donor in good health. Some clones in this sample may be carry-over from other donors' samples. The chain is built from TRBV5-4 and TRBJ2-3; TCRdb indicates TRBD2, and absent DNA this call remains unverified. Sequenced sample: naive CXCR3+ CD8+ T cells from blood. This sample's subset: CD45RO-CCR7+CD27+CD95- naive CD8+ T cells expressing CXCR3 (TNR3+). The CDR3 loop reads CASSSSGGHYTDTQYF.